This entry lists 6 T cell receptor beta chains sequenced from one sample in a study of blood T cell repertoires in COVID-19. The table came from immunoSEQ multiplex PCR; TCRdb's copy has only in-frame clones and leaves some out. The sample lists about 99,000 clones; about 90% were seen once. Sequencing was performed on peripheral blood. The receptors stem from a human donor in a cohort sampled during active COVID-19.

This clone was seen more than once but under ten times. The J gene is TRBJ2-7, the V gene TRBV5-5; 9 bases fit TRBD1. Trimming removed 1 base from V and 4 bases from J; junction bases left unmatched: 6. Per the germline V gene, CDR1 is SGHKS and CDR2 is YYEKEE (reference sequence). This CDR3 spans 15 amino acids. The CDR3 protein is CASSLSGDRAYEQYF. Written as DNA, the CDR3 is TGTGCCAGCAGCTTGTCAGGGGACAGGGCTTACGAGCAGTACTTC.

CDR3 sequence (DNA): TGTGCCACCCAGGGAAGTCCGGGCAATCAGCCCCAGCATTTT. Protein product: CATQGSPGNQPQHF. This chain connects TRBV19 to TRBJ1-5, with TRBD1 as a possible D gene (5 bases). Germline lookup yields CDR1 LNHDA and CDR2 SQIVND (reference sequence). The CDR3 is 14 amino acids. V dropped 10 bases and J dropped 2 bases, with 15 bases sitting between them.

This chain joins TRBV18 and TRBJ1-3; TRBD1 agrees at 7 bases. With V trimmed by 4 bases and J by 0 bases, 6 bases remained unmatched. The length of the CDR3 is 16 residues. In germline, CDR1 is KGHSH, CDR2 LQKENI. The CDR3 loop reads CASSRQGRTSGNTIYF. CDR3 sequence (DNA): TGTGCCAGCTCACGACAGGGACGAACCTCTGGAAACACCATATATTTT.

The rearrangement links TRBV7-3 to TRBJ2-3; a possible D gene is TRBD1 (6 bases). Per germline, CDR1 SGHTA and CDR2 FQGTGA. The CDR3 contains 13 residues. V was clipped by 1 base and J by 6 bases, with 8 bases between them. The CDR3 region is CASSLNRVDTQYF. The CDR3 DNA sequence: TGTGCCAGCAGCTTAAACAGGGTTGATACGCAGTATTTT.

J is TRBJ1-2 and V is TRBV9; 8 positions match TRBD1. The CDR3 runs to 15 residues. V was clipped by 3 bases and J by 4 bases; unmatched bases: 8. Germline V gene sequence: CDR1 SGDLS, CDR2 YYNGEE. In DNA form, the CDR3 reads TGTGCCAGCAGCGAGGGGACAGGTGCTTTCTATGGCTACACCTTC. Its protein is CASSEGTGAFYGYTF.

The chain combines TRBV5-1 with TRBJ2-1; 8 bases align to TRBD1. Germline CDR1 reads SGHRS; CDR2 reads YFSETQ. The CDR3 loop spans 14 amino acids. Trimming cost V 7 bases and J 4 bases; bases outside gene matches: 7. CDR3 DNA sequence: TGCGCCAGCGGGACAGGCCAGGGTTACAATGAGCAGTTCTTC. The encoded protein is CASGTGQGYNEQFF.